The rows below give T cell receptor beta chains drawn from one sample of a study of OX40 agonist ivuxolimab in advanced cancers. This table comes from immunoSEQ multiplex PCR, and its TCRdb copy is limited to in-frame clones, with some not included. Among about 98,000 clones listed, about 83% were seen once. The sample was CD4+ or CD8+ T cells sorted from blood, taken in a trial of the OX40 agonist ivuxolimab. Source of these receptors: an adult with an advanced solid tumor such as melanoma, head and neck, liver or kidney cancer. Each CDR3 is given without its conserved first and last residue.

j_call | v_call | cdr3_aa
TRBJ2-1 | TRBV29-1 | SVEDRGGNEQF
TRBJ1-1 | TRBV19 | ASRTGGRTEAF
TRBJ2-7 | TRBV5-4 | ASSLDTGSYEQY
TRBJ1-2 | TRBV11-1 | ASSWGPGGYT
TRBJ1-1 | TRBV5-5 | ASSWGLQNTEAF
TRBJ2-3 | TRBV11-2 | ASSSRALWVTQY
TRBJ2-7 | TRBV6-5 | ASSYRGTGRSYEQY
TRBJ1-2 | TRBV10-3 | AIRIATGTGGGYT
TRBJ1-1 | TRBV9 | ASSVGGMNTEAF
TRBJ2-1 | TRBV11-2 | ASSLAGTTFSYNEQF
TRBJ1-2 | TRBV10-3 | AISVEGSQGYT
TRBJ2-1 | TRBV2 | GSGGASSYNEQF
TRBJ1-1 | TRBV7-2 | ASSPRHENTEAF
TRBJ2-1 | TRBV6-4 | ASSLQPGSYNEQF
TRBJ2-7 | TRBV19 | ASSVRDGTYEQY
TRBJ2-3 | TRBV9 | ASSVDLDTQY
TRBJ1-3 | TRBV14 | ASSLLAPGNTIY
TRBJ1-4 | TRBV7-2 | ASTSSWAWQGGEKLF
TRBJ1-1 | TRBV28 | ASSLFGSIERVWDTEAF
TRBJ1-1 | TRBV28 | ASSLSFQGGAEAF
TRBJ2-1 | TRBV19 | ASSIGGGGNEQF
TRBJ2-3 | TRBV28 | ASTPGGAGTDTQY
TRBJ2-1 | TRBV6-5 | ASTPPSRDRVF
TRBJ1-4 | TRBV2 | ASSPGTGGEKLF
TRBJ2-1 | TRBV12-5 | ASGLEKGGYNEQF
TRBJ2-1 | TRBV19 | ASSIVESSSYNEQF
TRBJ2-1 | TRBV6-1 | ASSPNPQGRF
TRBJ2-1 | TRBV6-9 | ASSLPVGERIHEQF
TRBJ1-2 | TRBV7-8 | ASSPLDREDGYT
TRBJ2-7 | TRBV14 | ASSRQGSGPRRWGEQY
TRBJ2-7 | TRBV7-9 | ASSRGTVYEQY
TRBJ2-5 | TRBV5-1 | ASRTGTVGETQY
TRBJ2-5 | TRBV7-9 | ASSLGLPAQETQY
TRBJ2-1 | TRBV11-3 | ASSHPGQTYNEQF
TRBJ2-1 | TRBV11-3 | ASSSKRGIDEQF
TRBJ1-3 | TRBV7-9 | ASRSNQVPGNTIY
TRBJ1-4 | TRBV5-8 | ASSLGQNEKLF
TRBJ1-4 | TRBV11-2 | ASSRPVGTDEKLF
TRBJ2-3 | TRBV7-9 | ASSLGLAASDTQY
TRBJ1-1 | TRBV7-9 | ASSLAGRDGTEAF
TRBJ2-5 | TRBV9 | ASSVTGGAGETQY
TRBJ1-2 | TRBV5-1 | ASSLGSRVHYGYT
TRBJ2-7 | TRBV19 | ASSIEGDLEQY
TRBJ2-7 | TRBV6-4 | ASRGHFGISYEQY
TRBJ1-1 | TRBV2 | ASKPGRNTEAF
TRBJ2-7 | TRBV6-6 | ASSQSYEQY
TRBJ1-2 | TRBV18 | ASSRPTQARGYGYT
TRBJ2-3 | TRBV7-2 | ASRLAGGRADTQY
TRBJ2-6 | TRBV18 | ASSRTATASEYSGANVLT
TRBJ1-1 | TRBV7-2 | ASSLAGNTEAF
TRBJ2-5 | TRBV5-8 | ASSLTGLGSETQY
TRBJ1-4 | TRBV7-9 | ASSLGIEKLF
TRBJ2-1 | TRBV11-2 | ASSFLSGGASYNEQF
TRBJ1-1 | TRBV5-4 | ASSSEGGTEAF
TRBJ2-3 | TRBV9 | ASSVILGPGDTQY
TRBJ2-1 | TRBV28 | ASRRRTGYNEQF